These 14 T cell receptor beta chains were sequenced from one sample in a study of cytomegalovirus exposure and HLA in healthy donors. Primers for the PCR totalled 60 Vbeta and 13 Jbeta. The protocol was immunoSEQ multiplex PCR, while the TCRdb copy is restricted to in-frame clones and leaves out a portion. Of around 300,000 clones in the sample, around 65% are singletons; the top ten hold over 2%. Sequencing input: PBMCs. The receptor set was obtained from a female donor in good health and CMV-seronegative.

The rearrangement uses TRBV2 and TRBJ1-2; D not resolved. Deletions cut 4 bases from V and 4 bases from J, with 10 bases between. From germline, CDR1 is SNHLY and CDR2 FYNNEI. CDR3 length: 13 amino acids. The CDR3 region is CASSGSPPYGYTF. In nucleotides, the CDR3 is TGTGCCAGCAGTGGCAGTCCACCCTATGGCTACACCTTC.

The chain is built from TRBV29-1 and TRBJ1-1; tentative D call: TRBD1 (5 bases). The CDR3 runs 14 residues. Germline loops: CDR1 SQVTM, CDR2 ANQGSEA. V shed 4 bases and J shed 1 base, with 13 bases lying between them. The chain's CDR3 is CSVVAQGWNTEAFF. The CDR3 nucleotides are TGCAGCGTTGTAGCCCAGGGATGGAACACTGAAGCTTTCTTT. The full variable domain, in which reference TRBV29-1 and TRBJ1-1 provide the parts outside the CDR3, is SAVISQKPSRDICQRGTSLTIQCQVDSQVTMMFWYRQQPGQSLTLIATANQGSEATYESGFVIDKFPISRPNLTFSTLTVSNMSPEDSSIYLCSVVAQGWNTEAFFGQGTRLTVV.

This clone occurred once. The chain has TRBV5-1 and TRBJ2-1; 9 bases align to TRBD2. Germline V CDR1 and CDR2: SGHRS, YFSETQ. This CDR3 region has 13 residues. V lost 6 bases and J lost 9; bases outside the gene matches: 7. Written as DNA, the CDR3 is TGCGCCAGCACAGGTAGCGGGAGCGGTGAGCAGTTCTTC. It specifies CASTGSGSGEQFF.

CDR3 bases: TGTGCCAGCAGCTTAGGCCCGTTGGGGGCCCCCTCTGGAAACACCATATATTTT. Residues: CASSLGPLGAPSGNTIYF. This chain connects TRBV5-4 to TRBJ1-3; D might be TRBD1 (6 bases). This CDR3 has 18 amino acids. The V and J ends lost 2 bases and 0 bases respectively, with 18 bases between them. In germline, CDR1 is SGHNT, CDR2 YYREEE (reference sequence).

The chain links TRBV7-8 to TRBJ2-1, with a possible D match to TRBD1 (5 bases). The V and J ends lost 1 base and 6 bases respectively, with 7 bases between them. CDR1 and CDR2 (germline): SGHVS, FQNEAQ. The CDR3 has 13 residues. The CDR3: CASSLGRANEQFF. In DNA, the CDR3 is TGTGCCAGCAGCTTAGGCAGGGCCAATGAGCAGTTCTTC.

V usage is TRBV9 and J usage is TRBJ2-1, with 9 nucleotides matching TRBD1. The CDR3 runs 15 residues. After removal of 0 bases from V and 7 bases from J, the junction contained 5 bases not matched to a gene. The germline gives CDR1 SGDLS, CDR2 YYNGEE. In DNA, the CDR3 is TGTGCCAGCAGCGTAGGGGGACAGGGATGGAATGAGCAGTTCTTC. Its protein is CASSVGGQGWNEQFF.

Comment on this clone: Other DNA sequences from this sample encode an identical CDR3 as well. This chain joins TRBV2 and TRBJ2-3, with 7 bases aligning to TRBD2. The CDR3 runs to 15 residues. CDR1 is SNHLY and CDR2 is FYNNEI in the germline V gene. J gave up 0 bases and V 2 bases, and 2 bases lay outside the gene matches. Here the CDR3 reads CASSELAASTDTQYF. The CDR3 DNA reads TGTGCCAGCAGTGAACTAGCGGCAAGCACAGATACGCAGTATTTT.

The V gene is TRBV21-1, the J gene TRBJ2-7; the table calls TRBD1, which could not be checked here. TRBV21-1 corresponds to a pseudogene. The CDR3 extends over 16 amino acids. The DNA for the CDR3 is TGTGCCAGCAGCACCCTTGAACAGGGGAAGGTGCACGAGCAGTACTTC. As protein: CASSTLEQGKVHEQYF.

This chain uses TRBV7-9 with TRBJ2-7; TRBD2 matches 10 bases. The V segment lost 5 bases and the J segment 6 bases; nucleotides outside the gene matches: 10. Germline assignment: CDR1 SEHNR and CDR2 FQNEAQ (reference sequence). The CDR3 spans 15 residues. The CDR3 sequence is CASSGGTSVVGEQYF. The CDR3 bases are TGTGCCAGCAGCGGTGGGACTAGCGTTGTCGGCGAGCAGTACTTC.

The count of this clone is one. V is TRBV27 and J is TRBJ2-7; D is ambiguous. CDR3 length equals 15 residues. V lost 0 bases, J lost 0 bases, and 9 bases lay in between. Germline CDR1 and CDR2: MNHEY and SMNVEV (reference sequence). The CDR3 bases are TGTGCCAGCAGTTTATCCCAGGTCCACTCCTACGAGCAGTACTTC. Its protein is CASSLSQVHSYEQYF.

V gene TRBV10-1 combines with J gene TRBJ2-2, with 11 bases matching TRBD2. CDR1 and CDR2 (germline): WNHNN, SYGVQD (reference sequence). This CDR3 comprises 16 residues. Unmatched junction bases numbered 13, after V lost 11 bases and J lost 5 bases. CDR3 DNA sequence: TGCGCCGACCCCCTGGTAGCGGGAGGGCAAACCGGGGAGCTGTTTTTT. This gives the protein CADPLVAGGQTGELFF.

This clone was seen more than once but under ten times. V is TRBV7-9 and J is TRBJ2-1, with unresolved D. Germline assignment: CDR1 SEHNR and CDR2 FQNEAQ (reference sequence). Deletions cut 1 base from V and 4 bases from J, with 8 bases between. CDR3 length equals 14 residues. The CDR3 is CASSLVLSYNEQFF. The CDR3 DNA follows: TGTGCCAGCAGCTTAGTCCTAAGTTACAATGAGCAGTTCTTC. Supplemented by reference TRBV7-9 and TRBJ2-1, the full variable domain reads DTGVSQNPRHKITKRGQNVTFRCDPISEHNRLYWYRQTLGQGPEFLTYFQNEAQLEKSRLLSDRFSAERPKGSFSTLEIQRTEQGDSAMYLCASSLVLSYNEQFFGPGTRLTVL.

The rearrangement uses TRBV27 and TRBJ2-7, with TRBD1 matching 11 bases. In germline, CDR1 is MNHEY, CDR2 SMNVEV (reference sequence). Trimming removed 6 bases from V and 5 bases from J; junction bases left unmatched: 9. This CDR3 is built from 15 residues. The CDR3 coding sequence is TGTGCCAGCAGATTACCGGGACAGGGGGGAAACGAGCAGTACTTC. It translates to CASRLPGQGGNEQYF.

The genes are TRBV2 and TRBJ2-7, with 11 bases lining up with TRBD2. There are 12 residues in the CDR3. CDR1 is SNHLY, CDR2 FYNNEI, per germline. The junction had 1 base not matched to a gene; V was cut back by 8 bases and J by 4 bases. The CDR3 sequence is CASRLAGYEQYF. The CDR3, as DNA: TGTGCCAGCCGACTAGCGGGATACGAGCAGTACTTC.